This TCR beta chain was profiled in a study of T cell clonotyping in hematopoietic cell transplantation. Whole-study context: Cytoreduction preceded collection of pretransplant recipient samples. General observations from the study: Higher Inverse Simpson Index values in graft donor and pretransplant recipient predicted broader posttransplant TCR diversity.

Produced via immunoSEQ multiplex PCR; TCRdb's table is partial and in-frame only. Of around 15,000 clones listed, 93% were seen once; the top ten hold about 1.7%. The CDR3 is made up of 18 amino acids. Germline loops: CDR1 SEHNR, CDR2 FQNEAQ (reference sequence). Trimming cost V 4 bases and J 4 bases; bases outside gene matches: 17. Time point given: recipient sample about 28 days before transplant, after cytoreduction. To note about this clone: Its antigen is not identified.

The chain combines TRBV7-9 with TRBJ2-7, with 9 bases fitting TRBD1. The receptor was derived from a man younger than 30 with biphenotypic leukemia. Some clones in this sample may be carry-over from other donors' samples. The sample consisted of peripheral blood mononuclear cells, taken before stem cell transplant. The CDR3 spells CASSSPGTGTNFGYEQYF. CDR3 nucleotide sequence: TGTGCCAGCAGCTCGCCCGGGACAGGGACGAATTTTGGGTACGAGCAGTACTTC.